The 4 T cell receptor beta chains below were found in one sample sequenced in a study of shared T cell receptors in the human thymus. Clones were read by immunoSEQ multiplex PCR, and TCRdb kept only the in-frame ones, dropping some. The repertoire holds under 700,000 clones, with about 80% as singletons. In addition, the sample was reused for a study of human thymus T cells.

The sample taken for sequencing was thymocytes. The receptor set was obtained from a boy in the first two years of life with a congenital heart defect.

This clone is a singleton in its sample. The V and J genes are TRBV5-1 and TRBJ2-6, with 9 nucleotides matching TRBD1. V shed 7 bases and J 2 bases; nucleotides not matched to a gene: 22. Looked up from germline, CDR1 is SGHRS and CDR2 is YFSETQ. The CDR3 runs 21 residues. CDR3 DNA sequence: TGCGCCAGCCATGCTCCAGTCCGGGACAGGGAATCACTGGCTGGGGCCAACGTCCTGACTTTC. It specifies CASHAPVRDRESLAGANVLTF.

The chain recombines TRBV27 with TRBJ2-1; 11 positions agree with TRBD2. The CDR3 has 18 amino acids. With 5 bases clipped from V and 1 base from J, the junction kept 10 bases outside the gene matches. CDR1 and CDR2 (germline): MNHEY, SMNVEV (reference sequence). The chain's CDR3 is CASSPLTSGRTSYNEQFF. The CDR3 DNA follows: TGTGCCAGCAGTCCCCTTACTAGCGGGAGAACGTCCTACAATGAGCAGTTCTTC.

The CDR3 spells CASRRLIGPGRSSYNEQFF. CDR3 coding DNA: TGTGCAAGTCGCCGTCTTATCGGCCCGGGTAGGTCCTCCTACAATGAGCAGTTCTTC. The chain is built from TRBV12-2 and TRBJ2-1; the table's D call of TRBD2 was not tested on the DNA. TRBV12-2 represents a pseudogene. The CDR3 is made up of 19 amino acids.

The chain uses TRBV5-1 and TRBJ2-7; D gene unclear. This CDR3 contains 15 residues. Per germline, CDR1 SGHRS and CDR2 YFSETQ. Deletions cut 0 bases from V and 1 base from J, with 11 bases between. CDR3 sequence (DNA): TGCGCCAGCAGCTTGGCCAGGATCGAGTCCTACGAGCAGTACTTC. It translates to CASSLARIESYEQYF. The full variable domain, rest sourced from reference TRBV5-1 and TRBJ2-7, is KAGVTQTPRYLIKTRGQQVTLSCSPISGHRSVSWYQQTPGQGLQFLFEYFSETQRNKGNFPGRFSGRQFSNSRSEMNVSTLELGDSALYLCASSLARIESYEQYFGPGTRLTVT.